One T cell receptor beta chain is described in this entry. Antigen: not known. This sample stems from a study of T cell responses to AZD1222 COVID-19 vaccine. General study results and limits: Seropositive AZD1222 recipients at baseline numbered only five or six. Spike was spanned by vaccine-associated CD4 TCRs, which were dominant at 160-218 and 743-854.

The assay was immunoSEQ multiplex PCR, and TCRdb's table has in-frame clones only and misses some. The sample includes 100,000 to 150,000 clones, approximately 91% of them seen just once. The CDR3 runs to 12 residues. V gave up 7 bases and J gave up 1 base, with 5 bases separating them. Germline assignment: CDR1 MNHNY and CDR2 SVGAGI (reference sequence). The material sequenced was peripheral blood, taken 28 days after the second AZD1222 dose. V and J are TRBV6-6 and TRBJ1-5; D is ambiguous. This receptor was obtained from an adult who received the AZD1222 COVID-19 vaccine. The CDR3 nucleotides read TGTGCCAGCACCCCGAGCAATCAGCCCCAGCATTTT. Translation gives CASTPSNQPQHF.